What follows are 4 T cell receptor beta chains derived from one specimen sequenced in a study of blood T cells in healthy people across ages. The authors ran a second PCR of about 7 to 12 cycles using a sample-barcoded 5' primer and a J-beta primer mix. TCRdb re-called the 5' RACE reads with MiXCR, one entry per CDR3 protein. The data hold 270,000 or so distinct CDR3 sequences, with about 25% observed a single time. Sequenced input: blood. These receptors came from a woman in her 70s in good health.

This chain joins TRBV20-1 and TRBJ1-5; perhaps TRBD1 as D (5 bases). Germline V gives CDR1 DFQATT, CDR2 SNEGSKA (reference sequence). The CDR3 contains 13 residues. Trimming stripped 5 bases from V and 2 bases from J, with 10 bases between. The CDR3 reads CSALGGGNQPQHF. The DNA for the CDR3 is TGCAGTGCTCTCGGAGGGGGCAATCAGCCCCAGCATTTT.

This clonotype was recorded a few times. In DNA form, the CDR3 reads TGTGCCAGCAGCCCAAAGGGGGGAGCTAGCACAGATACGCAGTATTTT. Its protein is CASSPKGGASTDTQYF. The chain uses TRBV7-2 and TRBJ2-3; D tentatively fits TRBD1 or TRBD2 (6 bases each). Looked up from germline, CDR1 is SGHTA and CDR2 is FQGNSA. The CDR3 covers 16 residues. Between the trimmed V and J ends, which lost 5 bases and 0 bases, there was a span of 15 bases.

V gene TRBV3-1 combines with J gene TRBJ2-5, with 11 bases lining up with TRBD2. Germline V gene sequence: CDR1 LGHDT, CDR2 YNNKEL (reference sequence). V was pared by 1 base and J by 4 bases, with 14 bases of the junction left unmatched. CDR3 length equals 19 residues. DNA for the CDR3: TGTGCCAGCAGCCAAGTTCCCCTACTAGCGGGAGTTGGCTCAGAGACCCAGTACTTC. It translates to CASSQVPLLAGVGSETQYF.

Only a few counts were recorded for this clonotype. The rearrangement joins TRBV7-2 to TRBJ2-5; D remains unclear. Germline CDR1 is SGHTA and CDR2 is FQGNSA. The CDR3 extends over 13 amino acids. V lost 5 bases and J lost 11, with 18 bases in between. CDR3 DNA sequence: TGTGCCAGCAGCCCCCGGCCCGTAGGAGAGCAGTACTTC. Translation gives CASSPRPVGEQYF.